This T cell receptor (beta chain) was recovered during a study of blood T cell repertoires in COVID-19. Turning to the study itself: The analysed material was cDNA or gDNA that came from T cells, B-cell-depleted T cells, or PBMCs.

Per the germline V gene, CDR1 is MNHNS and CDR2 is SASEGT. Trimming took off 1 base at V and 2 bases at J, with 12 bases between the two ends. CDR3 length: 15 residues. Under the authors' procedure: Amplifying reference gene primers gave estimates of nucleated cell counts. Profiling relied on immunoSEQ multiplex PCR, and the TCRdb table lists in-frame clones only, not all of them. V and J calls and clone size follow that table, whereas D and trimming were derived from the DNA. This table holds over 150,000 clones, around 85% found once. The chain has TRBV6-1 and TRBJ2-7; a possible D gene is TRBD2 (6 bases). The sequence derives from a woman between 50 and 59 years old with acute or convalescent COVID-19. Sequenced input: peripheral blood. The CDR3 region is CASSEDLGGAYEQYF. In DNA, the CDR3 is TGTGCCAGCAGTGAAGATCTCGGAGGGGCCTACGAGCAGTACTTC.